The rows below give T cell receptor beta chains drawn from one sample of a study of human T cells and chemical hapten exposure. MiXCR, run by TCRdb on the RACE reads, gives a single entry per CDR3 protein. This table holds some 77,000 distinct CDR3 sequences, 8.6% found once. Sample: whole blood. These receptors were collected from a female donor in good health. Some clones in this sample may be carry-over from other donors' samples. Both conserved end residues are part of each CDR3. Each record gives: J gene, V gene, clone size, D gene, CDR3 protein, CDR3 DNA. D genes are given only for firm matches. Size tells how often a clone was seen (once, few, many) or the class of an expanded clone, and some rows leave it out.

TRBJ1-4 | TRBV10-3 | many | - | CAISESLGSNEKLFF | TGTGCCATCAGTGAGTCCCTGGGCTCGAATGAAAAACTGTTTTTT
TRBJ2-3 | TRBV2 | many | - | CATKGLAVDTQYF | TGTGCCACCAAAGGCCTTGCGGTAGATACGCAGTATTTT
TRBJ2-3 | TRBV2 | many | - | CASSAGDVGTDTQYF | TGTGCCAGCAGTGCCGGGGATGTGGGCACAGATACGCAGTATTTT
TRBJ1-2 | TRBV5-4 | few | - | CASSLDRATGYTF | TGTGCCAGCAGCTTGGACAGGGCCACTGGCTACACCTTC
TRBJ2-7 | TRBV5-1 | few | TRBD2 | CASSMTSGPYEQYF | TGCGCCAGCAGCATGACTAGCGGACCTTACGAGCAGTACTTC
TRBJ1-6 | TRBV4-1 | few | TRBD1 | CASSVRDRDSPLHF | TGCGCCAGCAGTGTCCGGGACAGGGACTCACCCCTCCACTTT
TRBJ2-7 | TRBV18 | few | - | CASSPVGQRYEQYF | TGTGCCAGCTCACCAGTTGGACAGCGTTACGAGCAGTACTTC
TRBJ2-5 | TRBV12-3/TRBV12-4 | few | - | CASSSRWEETQYF | TGTGCCAGCAGCTCGCGATGGGAAGAGACCCAGTACTTC
TRBJ1-1 | TRBV24-1 | - | - | CATSGDKVGTEAFF | TGTGCCACCAGTGGCGACAAGGTTGGAACTGAAGCTTTCTTT
TRBJ2-7 | TRBV6-5 | many | TRBD2 | CASSYSLGGGFYEQYF | TGTGCCAGCAGTTACTCGCTTGGGGGGGGATTCTACGAGCAGTACTTC
TRBJ2-5 | TRBV4-2 | - | - | CASSLPTTPWAQYF | TGTGCCAGCAGCCTCCCGACTACCCCATGGGCCCAGTACTTC
TRBJ2-5 | TRBV21-1 | many | - | CASSREGLEETQYF | TGTGCCAGCAGCCGTGAGGGACTAGAAGAGACCCAGTACTTC
TRBJ1-1 | TRBV5-1 | many | - | CASSATIKGGTEAFF | TGCGCCAGCAGCGCGACAATAAAGGGCGGCACTGAAGCTTTCTTT
TRBJ1-5 | TRBV12-3/TRBV12-4 | few | - | CASSFGGGRGNQPQHF | TGTGCCAGCAGCTTTGGGGGAGGGCGGGGGAATCAGCCCCAGCATTTT
TRBJ2-7 | TRBV11-2 | - | - | CASSPISRSSSSYEQYF | TGTGCCAGCAGCCCGATAAGCAGGTCCTCAAGCTCCTACGAGCAGTACTTC
TRBJ1-4 | TRBV20-1 | many | - | CSARGSYEKLFF | TGCAGTGCTAGAGGGTCCTATGAAAAACTGTTTTTT
TRBJ2-6 | TRBV19 | - | TRBD1 | CASKRGQGPSGANVLTF | TGTGCCAGTAAACGGGGACAGGGCCCCTCTGGGGCCAACGTCCTGACTTTC
TRBJ2-7 | TRBV7-9 | few | TRBD1 | CASRTTGTASSYEQYF | TGTGCCAGCAGAACTACCGGGACAGCCTCCTCCTACGAGCAGTACTTC
TRBJ1-6 | TRBV13 | many | TRBD1 | CASSSTGTDNSPLHF | TGTGCCAGCAGCTCCACGGGGACAGATAATTCACCCCTCCACTTT
TRBJ2-7 | TRBV25-1 | few | TRBD1 | CASSETGVRSYEQYF | TGTGCCAGCAGTGAGACAGGGGTGCGTTCCTACGAGCAGTACTTC
TRBJ2-3 | TRBV10-3 | few | - | CAISESTDTQYF | TGTGCCATCAGTGAGAGCACAGATACGCAGTATTTT
TRBJ1-1 | TRBV7-9 | - | TRBD1 | CASSPTSGGEAFF | TGTGCCAGCAGCCCGACGTCAGGGGGCGAAGCTTTCTTT
TRBJ2-5 | TRBV5-1 | many | TRBD1 | CASSFTGTGGETQYF | TGCGCCAGCAGCTTCACCGGGACAGGGGGGGAGACCCAGTACTTC
TRBJ1-5 | TRBV7-9 | few | - | CASSGASNQPQHF | TGTGCCAGCAGCGGCGCCAGCAATCAGCCCCAGCATTTT
TRBJ2-5 | TRBV28 | many | - | CASSYGPGIVETQYF | TGTGCCAGCAGTTACGGCCCGGGGATTGTAGAGACCCAGTACTTC
TRBJ1-6 | TRBV5-1 | few | - | CASSLEGHSLSPLHF | TGCGCCAGCAGCTTGGAAGGACACAGCCTTTCACCCCTCCACTTT
TRBJ2-3 | TRBV6-5 | many | - | CASRSWARSTDTQYF | TGTGCCAGCAGAAGTTGGGCCAGAAGCACAGATACGCAGTATTTT
TRBJ1-3 | TRBV5-6 | - | - | CASSPRQDLRGNTIYF | TGTGCCAGCAGCCCAAGACAGGACCTGAGAGGAAACACCATATATTTT
TRBJ2-4 | TRBV29-1 | many | - | CSVGEGKNIQYF | TGCAGCGTAGGGGAAGGCAAAAACATTCAGTACTTC
TRBJ2-1 | TRBV4-2 | - | - | CASSQVSEGDEQFF | TGTGCCAGCAGCCAAGTATCGGAGGGCGATGAGCAGTTCTTC
TRBJ1-1 | TRBV12-3/TRBV12-4 | many | TRBD1 | CASTKQGGGTEAFF | TGTGCCAGCACTAAACAGGGGGGAGGCACTGAAGCTTTCTTT
TRBJ2-7 | TRBV5-4 | few | - | CASSLDGRMETYEQYF | TGTGCCAGCAGCTTGGACGGCAGGATGGAAACCTACGAGCAGTACTTC
TRBJ1-6 | TRBV5-1 | few | - | CANPPPRDQNSPLNF | TGCGCCAACCCACCACCCCGGGACCAAAATTCACCCCTCAACTTT
TRBJ1-5 | TRBV20-1 | - | - | CSASDGGGQPQHF | TGCAGTGCTAGTGATGGGGGAGGTCAGCCCCAGCATTTT
TRBJ1-2 | TRBV12-3/TRBV12-4 | - | - | CASSLRLEAAYGYTF | TGTGCCAGCAGTTTGAGATTGGAGGCAGCCTATGGCTACACCTTC
TRBJ1-5 | TRBV4-2 | few | - | CASSQDTLLVQPQHF | TGTGCCAGCAGCCAAGATACGCTGTTGGTCCAGCCCCAGCATTTT
TRBJ2-7 | TRBV29-1 | - | - | CSVEGLRQSDEQYF | TGCAGCGTTGAAGGTCTGCGACAGTCCGACGAGCAGTACTTC
TRBJ1-6 | TRBV12-3/TRBV12-4 | - | - | CASSLDINSPLHF | TGTGCCAGCAGTTTAGATATCAATTCACCCCTCCACTTT
TRBJ1-5 | TRBV29-1 | few | - | CSVVGQAGQPQHF | TGCAGCGTTGTCGGCCAGGCGGGTCAGCCCCAGCATTTT
TRBJ1-5 | TRBV4-1 | few | - | CASRPQGFGQPQHF | TGCGCCAGCAGACCACAGGGATTTGGTCAGCCCCAGCATTTT
TRBJ1-2 | TRBV7-9 | - | - | CASSSLGYGYTF | TGTGCCAGCAGCTCATTAGGCTATGGCTACACCTTC